This T cell receptor (beta chain) was obtained from a study of blood T cell repertoires in COVID-19. Study in general: Sites across the United States, Italy and Spain contributed samples from acute and convalescent COVID-19.

Assay used: immunoSEQ multiplex PCR; TCRdb lists only in-frame clones, some missing. The table has about 220,000 clones, roughly 88% seen once. Germline V lookup: CDR1 LGHNA, CDR2 YSLEER. CDR3 length: 16 amino acids. V lost 0 bases to trimming and J lost 3 bases, with 11 bases between them. The sequenced sample was peripheral blood. This receptor was obtained from a man aged 50 to 60 with active or convalescent COVID-19. This chain links TRBV4-3 with TRBJ1-4, with a possible D match to TRBD1 (5 bases). The CDR3 spells CASSQDLPGSNEKLFF. In nucleotides, the CDR3 is TGCGCCAGCAGCCAAGATTTACCAGGGTCTAATGAAAAACTGTTTTTT.